One sample yielded the 15 T cell receptor beta chains listed below, sequenced in a study of early T cells in non-severe SARS-CoV-2 infection. TCRdb reprocessed the 5' RACE reads with MiXCR, giving one entry per CDR3 protein. The sample has nearly 95,000 distinct CDR3 sequences, 16% seen once. This specimen consisted of whole blood, obtained at baseline. The receptor source for this set is an adult who was a healthcare worker with PCR-confirmed SARS-CoV-2 infection or an uninfected control (not recorded which).

This clonotype has only a few counts. The chain uses TRBV20-1 and TRBJ2-7, with a possible D match to TRBD1 (6 bases). Germline values: CDR1 DFQATT, CDR2 SNEGSKA (reference sequence). V dropped 0 bases and J dropped 3 bases, with 15 bases sitting between them. The CDR3 loop spans 15 amino acids. CDR3 amino acids: CSARDFKAGDYEQYF. CDR3 bases: TGCAGTGCTAGAGATTTTAAGGCAGGGGACTACGAGCAGTACTTC.

The sample holds a few counts of this clonotype. This chain links TRBV11-2 with TRBJ2-3; 7 nucleotides align to TRBD1. The J segment lost 2 bases and the V segment lost 6 bases, leaving 8 bases of the junction unmatched. The CDR3 runs to 15 residues. In germline, CDR1 is SGHAT, CDR2 FQNNGV. This CDR3 reads CASRAPGQDTDTQYF. The CDR3 DNA sequence: TGTGCCAGCAGGGCCCCCGGACAGGACACAGATACGCAGTATTTT.

This clonotype was detected a few times. The chain employs TRBV6-6 and TRBJ1-4; no reliable D call. Looked up from germline, CDR1 is MNHNY and CDR2 is SVGAGI (reference sequence). Deletions cut 5 bases from V and 7 bases from J, with 20 bases between. The CDR3 consists of 16 residues. The CDR3 loop reads CASSGRTTALSEKLFF. In nucleotides, the CDR3 is TGTGCCAGCAGTGGGAGGACTACAGCCCTGAGTGAAAAACTGTTTTTT.

This clonotype was picked up many times. The chain recombines TRBV4-1 with TRBJ2-7, with D perhaps matching TRBD2 (5 bases). Germline CDR1 reads MGHRA; CDR2 reads YSYEKL. This CDR3 spans 14 amino acids. Trimming took 1 base from V and 7 from J, leaving 14 bases between them. The CDR3 reads CASSQGGLSDEQYF. In DNA, the CDR3 is TGCGCCAGCAGCCAAGGAGGGTTGAGTGATGAGCAGTACTTC.

This chain connects TRBV20-1 to TRBJ2-7; 10 nucleotides line up with TRBD1. The CDR3 spans 14 residues. The germline CDR1 and CDR2 sequences are DFQATT and SNEGSKA (reference sequence). Losses at the gene ends were 6 bases for V and 0 bases for J; bases not matched to a gene: 5. The CDR3 sequence is CSAERTGGSYEQYF. The CDR3, as DNA: TGCAGTGCAGAAAGGACAGGGGGCTCCTACGAGCAGTACTTC.

This chain joins TRBV7-9 and TRBJ2-1, with unresolved D. In germline, CDR1 is SEHNR, CDR2 FQNEAQ (reference sequence). Deletions cut 5 bases from V and 1 base from J, with 12 bases between. The CDR3 totals 15 residues. The CDR3 coding sequence is TGTGCCAGCAGCAATACCCAAGGGTCCTACAATGAGCAGTTCTTC. This translates into CASSNTQGSYNEQFF.

This clonotype was seen more than once but under ten times. The chain recombines TRBV3-1 with TRBJ2-3; the match to TRBD2 covers 11 bases. The germline CDR1 and CDR2 sequences are LGHDT and YNNKEL (reference sequence). The CDR3 has 15 residues. V was pared by 1 base and J by 4 bases, with 1 base of the junction left unmatched. CDR3 sequence (DNA): TGTGCCAGCAGCCAAGGGGGACTAGCGGCAGATACGCAGTATTTT. Its translation is CASSQGGLAADTQYF.

The chain joins TRBV20-1 to TRBJ1-1; 10 bases align to TRBD1. The germline V gene has CDR1 DFQATT and CDR2 SNEGSKA (reference sequence). CDR3 size: 15 residues. V shed 4 bases, J shed 0 bases, and the junction held 5 bases outside the gene matches. The CDR3 DNA is TGCAGTGCTACCCCCGGGACAGGGGTGAACACTGAAGCTTTCTTT. It encodes CSATPGTGVNTEAFF.

The chain carries TRBV19 and TRBJ2-3; TRBD2 matches at 7 bases. This CDR3 has 14 amino acids. Germline CDR1 reads LNHDA; CDR2 reads SQIVND (reference sequence). V trimming: 3 bases; J trimming: 2 bases; junction bases outside the gene matches: 2. The CDR3 spells CASSIAGDTDTQYF. The CDR3 DNA follows: TGTGCCAGTAGTATCGCGGGAGACACAGATACGCAGTATTTT.

In this sample, this clonotype turned up many times. The gene calls are TRBV4-1 and TRBJ2-3; D call uncertain. The length of the CDR3 is 15 residues. V was clipped by 0 bases and J by 3 bases, with 10 bases between them. The V gene's germline CDR1 is MGHRA and CDR2 YSYEKL. DNA of the CDR3: TGCGCCAGCAGCCAAGATTTGGCGGTTACAGATACGCAGTATTTT. Amino acids: CASSQDLAVTDTQYF.

CDR3: CASSPNRGEGYTF. The CDR3, as DNA: TGTGCCAGCAGCCCCAACAGGGGCGAGGGCTACACCTTC. This chain joins TRBV7-8 and TRBJ1-2, with 7 bases identical to TRBD1. The V gene's germline CDR1 is SGHVS and CDR2 FQNEAQ. CDR3 length: 13 residues. Trimming cost V 5 bases and J 8 bases; bases outside gene matches: 8.

The DNA for the CDR3 is TGCAGTGCTAGAGATCCCGGGGGGACAGGGTACGAGCAGTACTTC. The encoded protein is CSARDPGGTGYEQYF. This chain connects TRBV20-1 to TRBJ2-7; the match to TRBD1 covers 9 bases. The junction had 7 bases not matched to a gene; V was cut back by 0 bases and J by 4 bases. Germline CDR1 reads DFQATT; CDR2 reads SNEGSKA (reference sequence). The CDR3 has 15 amino acids.

There are many counts of this clonotype. This sequence joins TRBV9 and TRBJ2-1, with TRBD2 identical over 8 bases. The ends lost 0 bases at V and 4 bases at J; junction bases unmatched: 9. The CDR3 has 17 residues. Germline assignment: CDR1 SGDLS and CDR2 YYNGEE. The CDR3 reads CASSVASGSTGYNEQFF. The CDR3 nucleotides are TGTGCCAGCAGCGTAGCCAGCGGGAGTACGGGATACAATGAGCAGTTCTTC.

The table lists this clonotype with a few counts. This chain's CDR3 is CASSQVPGIARETQYF. Here the CDR3 DNA reads TGCGCCAGCAGCCAAGTTCCTGGGATAGCGCGGGAGACCCAGTACTTC. The rearrangement joins TRBV4-1 to TRBJ2-5; possibly TRBD2 for D (5 bases). CDR3 length equals 16 residues. Germline CDR1 MGHRA, CDR2 YSYEKL. Trimming stripped 1 base from V and 5 bases from J, with 17 bases between.

This clonotype was seen a handful of times. The genes are TRBV20-1 and TRBJ2-5; 12 positions agree with TRBD1. CDR3 length: 16 amino acids. Germline trimming cut 6 bases from V and 2 bases from J; bases unmatched to any gene: 10. Germline loops: CDR1 DFQATT, CDR2 SNEGSKA (reference sequence). The CDR3 here is CSADYRDRGLQETQYF. The CDR3 DNA sequence: TGCAGTGCGGACTACCGGGACAGGGGGCTTCAAGAGACCCAGTACTTC.